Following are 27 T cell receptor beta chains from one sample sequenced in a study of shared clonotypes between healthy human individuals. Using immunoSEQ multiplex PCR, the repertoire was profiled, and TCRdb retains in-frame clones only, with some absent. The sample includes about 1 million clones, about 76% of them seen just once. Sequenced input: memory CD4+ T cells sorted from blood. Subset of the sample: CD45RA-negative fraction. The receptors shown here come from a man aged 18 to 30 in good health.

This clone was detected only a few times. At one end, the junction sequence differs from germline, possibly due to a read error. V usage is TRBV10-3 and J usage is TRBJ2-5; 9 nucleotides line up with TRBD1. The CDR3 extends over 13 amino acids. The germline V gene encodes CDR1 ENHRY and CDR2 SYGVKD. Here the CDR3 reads CAIRDNDRGRDDF. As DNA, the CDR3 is TGTGCCATCAGAGACAACGACAGGGGGAGGGATGACTTC.

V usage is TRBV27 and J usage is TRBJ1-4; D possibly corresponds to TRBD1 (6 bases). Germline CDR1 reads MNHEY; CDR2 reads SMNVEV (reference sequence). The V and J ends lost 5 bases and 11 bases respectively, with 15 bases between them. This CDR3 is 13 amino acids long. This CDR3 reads CASSISDRTKLFF. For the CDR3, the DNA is TGTGCCAGCAGTATCTCCGACAGGACCAAACTGTTTTTT.

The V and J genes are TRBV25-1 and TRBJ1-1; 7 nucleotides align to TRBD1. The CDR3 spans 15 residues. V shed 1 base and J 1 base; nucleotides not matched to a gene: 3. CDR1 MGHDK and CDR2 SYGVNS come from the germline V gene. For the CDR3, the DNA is TGTGCCAGCAGTGAATCGACAGGGTGGAACACTGAAGCTTTCTTT. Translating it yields CASSESTGWNTEAFF.

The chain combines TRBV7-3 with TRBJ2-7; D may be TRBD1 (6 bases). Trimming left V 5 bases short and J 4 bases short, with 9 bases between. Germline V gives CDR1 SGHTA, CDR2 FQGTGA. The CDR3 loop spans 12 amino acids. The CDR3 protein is CASSGTGYEQYF. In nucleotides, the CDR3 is TGTGCCAGCAGCGGTACAGGGTACGAGCAGTACTTC.

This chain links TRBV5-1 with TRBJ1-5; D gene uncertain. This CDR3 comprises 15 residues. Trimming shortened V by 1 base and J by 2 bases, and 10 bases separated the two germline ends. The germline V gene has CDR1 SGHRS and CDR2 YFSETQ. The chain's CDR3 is CASSLNVGGNQPQHF. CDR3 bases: TGCGCCAGCAGCTTGAATGTTGGGGGCAATCAGCCCCAGCATTTT. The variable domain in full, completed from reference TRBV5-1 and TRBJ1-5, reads KAGVTQTPRYLIKTRGQQVTLSCSPISGHRSVSWYQQTPGQGLQFLFEYFSETQRNKGNFPGRFSGRQFSNSRSEMNVSTLELGDSALYLCASSLNVGGNQPQHFGDGTRLSIL.

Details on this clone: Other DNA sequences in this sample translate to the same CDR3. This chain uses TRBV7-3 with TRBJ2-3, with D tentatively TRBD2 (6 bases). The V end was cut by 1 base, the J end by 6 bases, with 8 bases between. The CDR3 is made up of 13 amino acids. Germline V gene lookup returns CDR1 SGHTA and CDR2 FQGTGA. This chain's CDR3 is CASSLSRGDTQYF. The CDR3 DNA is TGTGCCAGCAGCTTAAGCCGGGGGGATACGCAGTATTTT.

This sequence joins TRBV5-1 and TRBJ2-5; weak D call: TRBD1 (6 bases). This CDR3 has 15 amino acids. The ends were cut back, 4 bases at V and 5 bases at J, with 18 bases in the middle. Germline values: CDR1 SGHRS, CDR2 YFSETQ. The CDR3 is CASSQEMGAGETQYF. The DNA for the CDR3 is TGCGCCAGCAGCCAGGAAATGGGGGCGGGCGAGACCCAGTACTTC.

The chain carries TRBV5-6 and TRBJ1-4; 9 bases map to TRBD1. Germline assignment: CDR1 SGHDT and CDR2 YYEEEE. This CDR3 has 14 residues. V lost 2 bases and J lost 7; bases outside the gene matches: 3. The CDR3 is CASSFGTGIEKLFF. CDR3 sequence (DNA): TGTGCCAGCAGCTTCGGGACAGGGATTGAAAAACTGTTTTTT.

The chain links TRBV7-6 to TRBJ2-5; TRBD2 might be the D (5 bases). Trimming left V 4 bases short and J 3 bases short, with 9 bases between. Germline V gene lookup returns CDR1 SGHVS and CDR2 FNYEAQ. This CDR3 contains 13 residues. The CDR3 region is CASSSPGKETQYF. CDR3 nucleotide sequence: TGTGCCAGCAGCTCTCCGGGGAAAGAGACCCAGTACTTC.

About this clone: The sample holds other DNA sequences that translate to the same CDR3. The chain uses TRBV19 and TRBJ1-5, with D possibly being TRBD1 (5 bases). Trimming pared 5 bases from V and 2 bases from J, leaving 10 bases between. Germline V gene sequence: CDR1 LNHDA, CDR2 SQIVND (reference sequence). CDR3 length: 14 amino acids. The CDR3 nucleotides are TGTGCCAGTAGTGGGGGTGTGGGCAATCAGCCCCAGCATTTT. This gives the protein CASSGGVGNQPQHF.

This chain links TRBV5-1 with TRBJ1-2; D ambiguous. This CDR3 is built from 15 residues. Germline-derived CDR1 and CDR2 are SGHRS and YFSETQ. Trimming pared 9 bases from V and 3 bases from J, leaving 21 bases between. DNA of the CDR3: TGCGCCACCCTAAGAGAGGGTACGGTTGACTATGGCTACACCTTC. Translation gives CATLREGTVDYGYTF.

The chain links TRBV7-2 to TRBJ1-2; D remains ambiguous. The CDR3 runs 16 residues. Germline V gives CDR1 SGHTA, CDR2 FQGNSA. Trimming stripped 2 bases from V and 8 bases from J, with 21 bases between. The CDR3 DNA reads TGTGCCAGCAGCTTACCTGGGGAGAGCCTGCGGGGAGGCTACACCTTC. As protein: CASSLPGESLRGGYTF.

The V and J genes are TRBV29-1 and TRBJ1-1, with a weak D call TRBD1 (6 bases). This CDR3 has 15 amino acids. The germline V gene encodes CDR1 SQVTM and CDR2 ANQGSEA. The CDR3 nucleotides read TGCATCCCCTCAAGTGGGGGGCTAAGCGGCACTGAAGCTTTCTTT. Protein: CIPSSGGLSGTEAFF.

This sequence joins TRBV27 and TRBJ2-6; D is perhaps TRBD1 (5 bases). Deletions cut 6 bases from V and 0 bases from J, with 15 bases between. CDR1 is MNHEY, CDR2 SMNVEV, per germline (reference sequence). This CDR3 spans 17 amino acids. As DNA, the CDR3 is TGTGCCAGCAGCCGGGCCCAGGGTCTCTCTGGGGCCAACGTCCTGACTTTC. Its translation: CASSRAQGLSGANVLTF.

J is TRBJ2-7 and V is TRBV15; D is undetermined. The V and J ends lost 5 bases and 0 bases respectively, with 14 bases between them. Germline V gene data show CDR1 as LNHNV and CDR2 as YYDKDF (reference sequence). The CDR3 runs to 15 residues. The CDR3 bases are TGTGCCACCAGCCCGAGCCGGGCCTCCTCCTACGAGCAGTACTTC. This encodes CATSPSRASSYEQYF. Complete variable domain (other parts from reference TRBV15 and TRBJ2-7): DAMVIQNPRYQVTQFGKPVTLSCSQTLNHNVMYWYQQKSSQAPKLLFHYYDKDFNNEADTPDNFQSRRPNTSFCFLDIRSPGLGDTAMYLCATSPSRASSYEQYFGPGTRLTVT.

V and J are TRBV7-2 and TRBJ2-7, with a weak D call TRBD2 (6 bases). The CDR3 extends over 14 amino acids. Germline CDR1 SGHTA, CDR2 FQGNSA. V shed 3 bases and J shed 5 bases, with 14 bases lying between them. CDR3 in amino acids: CASSFGGKGNEQYF. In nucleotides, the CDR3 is TGTGCCAGCAGCTTTGGGGGGAAGGGGAACGAGCAGTACTTC.

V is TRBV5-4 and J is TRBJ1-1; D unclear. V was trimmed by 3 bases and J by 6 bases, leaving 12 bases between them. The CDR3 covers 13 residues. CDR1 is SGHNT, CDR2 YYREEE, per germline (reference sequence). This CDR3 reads CASSSTEISEAFF. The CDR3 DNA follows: TGTGCCAGCAGCTCGACCGAGATCTCTGAAGCTTTCTTT.

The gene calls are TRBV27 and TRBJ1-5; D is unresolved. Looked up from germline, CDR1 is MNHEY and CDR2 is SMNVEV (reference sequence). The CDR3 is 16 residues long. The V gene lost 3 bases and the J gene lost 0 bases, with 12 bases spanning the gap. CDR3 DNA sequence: TGTGCCAGCAGTTTCGTTTGCAGGAATAGCAATCAGCCCCAGCATTTT. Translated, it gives CASSFVCRNSNQPQHF.

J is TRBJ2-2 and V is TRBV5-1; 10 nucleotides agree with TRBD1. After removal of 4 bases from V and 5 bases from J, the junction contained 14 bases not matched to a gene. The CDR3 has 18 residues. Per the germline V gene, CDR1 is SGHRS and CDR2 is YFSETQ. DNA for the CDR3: TGCGCCAGCAGCGTGGCTGGGTCACCGGGACAGGGGACCGGGGAGCTGTTTTTT. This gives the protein CASSVAGSPGQGTGELFF.

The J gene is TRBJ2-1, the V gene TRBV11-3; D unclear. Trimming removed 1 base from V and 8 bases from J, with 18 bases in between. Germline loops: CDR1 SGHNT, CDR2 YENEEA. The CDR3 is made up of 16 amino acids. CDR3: CASSLATGAVGDEQFF. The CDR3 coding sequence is TGTGCCAGCAGCTTAGCCACGGGCGCGGTGGGCGATGAGCAGTTCTTC.

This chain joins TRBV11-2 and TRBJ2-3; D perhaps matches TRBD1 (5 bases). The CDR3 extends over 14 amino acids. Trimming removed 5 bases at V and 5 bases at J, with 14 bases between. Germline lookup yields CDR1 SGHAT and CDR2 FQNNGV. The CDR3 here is CASSESRVGDTQYF. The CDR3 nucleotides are TGTGCCAGCAGCGAAAGCAGGGTGGGAGATACGCAGTATTTT.

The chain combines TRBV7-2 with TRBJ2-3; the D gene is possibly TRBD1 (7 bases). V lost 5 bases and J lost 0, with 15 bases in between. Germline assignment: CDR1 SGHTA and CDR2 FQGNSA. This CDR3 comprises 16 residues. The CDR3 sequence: CASSPGGTVSTDTQYF. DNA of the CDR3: TGTGCCAGCAGCCCTGGGGGGACAGTCAGCACAGATACGCAGTATTTT.

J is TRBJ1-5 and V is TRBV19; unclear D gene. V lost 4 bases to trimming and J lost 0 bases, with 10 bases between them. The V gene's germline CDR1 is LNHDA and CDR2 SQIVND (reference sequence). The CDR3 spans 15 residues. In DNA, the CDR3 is TGTGCCAGTAGTACCCCACCGTATAGCAATCAGCCCCAGCATTTT. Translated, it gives CASSTPPYSNQPQHF.

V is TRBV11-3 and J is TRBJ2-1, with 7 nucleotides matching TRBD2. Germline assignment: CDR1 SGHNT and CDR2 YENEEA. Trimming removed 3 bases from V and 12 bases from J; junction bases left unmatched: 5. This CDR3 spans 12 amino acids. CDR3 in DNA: TGTGCCAGCAGCTTCGGCGGGAGTGTGCAGTTCTTC. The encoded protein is CASSFGGSVQFF.

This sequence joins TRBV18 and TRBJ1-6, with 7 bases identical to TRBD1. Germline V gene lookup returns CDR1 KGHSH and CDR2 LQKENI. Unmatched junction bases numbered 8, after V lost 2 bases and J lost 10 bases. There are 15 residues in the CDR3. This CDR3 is CASSPKQGKGSPLHF. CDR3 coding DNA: TGTGCCAGCTCACCAAAACAGGGGAAGGGGTCACCCCTCCACTTT.

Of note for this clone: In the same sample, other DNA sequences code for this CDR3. The CDR3 sequence: CASSLSLDEQYF. The CDR3 DNA is TGCGCCAGCAGCTTGTCTCTTGACGAGCAGTACTTC. The genes are TRBV5-1 and TRBJ2-7; no definite D call. Germline lookup yields CDR1 SGHRS and CDR2 YFSETQ. Trimming took off 1 base at V and 5 bases at J, with 7 bases between the two ends. CDR3 length: 12 residues. Based on the CDR3 plus reference TRBV5-1 and TRBJ2-7, the full variable domain is KAGVTQTPRYLIKTRGQQVTLSCSPISGHRSVSWYQQTPGQGLQFLFEYFSETQRNKGNFPGRFSGRQFSNSRSEMNVSTLELGDSALYLCASSLSLDEQYFGPGTRLTVT.

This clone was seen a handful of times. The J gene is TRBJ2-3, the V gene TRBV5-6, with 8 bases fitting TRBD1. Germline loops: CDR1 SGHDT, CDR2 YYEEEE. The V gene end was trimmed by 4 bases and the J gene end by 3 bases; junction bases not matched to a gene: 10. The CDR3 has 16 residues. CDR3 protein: CASSASGTGITDTQYF. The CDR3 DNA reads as TGTGCCAGCAGCGCCTCCGGGACAGGAATTACAGATACGCAGTATTTT.